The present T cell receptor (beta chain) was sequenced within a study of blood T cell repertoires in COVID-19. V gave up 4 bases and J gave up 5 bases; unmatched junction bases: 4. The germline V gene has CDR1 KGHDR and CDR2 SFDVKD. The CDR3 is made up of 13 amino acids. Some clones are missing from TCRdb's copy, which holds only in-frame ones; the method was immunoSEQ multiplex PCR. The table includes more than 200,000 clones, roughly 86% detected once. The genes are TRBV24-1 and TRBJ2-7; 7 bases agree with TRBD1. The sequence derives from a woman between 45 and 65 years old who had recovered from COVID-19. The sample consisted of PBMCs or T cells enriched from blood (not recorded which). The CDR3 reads CATSDPGQDEQYF. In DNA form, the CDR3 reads TGTGCCACCAGTGACCCCGGACAGGACGAGCAGTACTTC.